This record covers a single TCR beta chain. Through Arm-PCR of CDR3 regions and iRepertoire HTBI primers, TCR beta libraries were built. Each CDR3 protein is one row after TCRdb ran MiXCR on the multiplex PCR reads. The table has around 500,000 distinct CDR3 sequences, approximately 12% seen once. The source of the sample is a study of regulatory T cells in long-lasting Graves disease. Documented time point: newly diagnosed GD, antithyroid drugs for less than 3 months. Following extraction of RNA from PBMCs, that RNA was used to make the TCR library. In addition, the sample was reused for a study of T cells in Graves' hyperthyroidism and ophthalmopathy. From that study: An initial round of RT-PCR targeting the TCR CDR3 relied on the HTBI primer set. Among clonotypes expanded in thyroid above 0.001, most were also found in blood.

Source: peripheral blood mononuclear cells (PBMCs), taken at new diagnosis, from a patient treated with antithyroid drugs. The source is a woman aged 25 to 39 with Graves disease.

CDR3 amino acids: CASSQGTIGFNYGYTF. The CDR3 DNA follows: TGTGCCAGCAGCCAAGGAACAATCGGGTTTAACTATGGCTACACCTTC. The J gene is TRBJ1-2, the V gene TRBV14; D ambiguous. The CDR3 totals 16 residues. V was cut by 1 base and J by 1 base, with 13 bases left in between. Germline CDR1 is SGHDN and CDR2 is FVKESK.